A single sample is the source of the 27 T cell receptor beta chains below, sequenced in a study of vaccination and CD4 T cells after COVID-19. The antigens these receptors bind are not known. The treatment denotes: approximately nine-day PBMC culture with coronavirus spike peptide pools or control peptides (ViraFEST assay). With the Oncomine TCR Beta short-read assay, DNA from cultured CD4+ T cells was sequenced. TCRdb called the PCR reads again in MiXCR, with one record for every CDR3 protein. The top ten hold approximately 8.8% of the sample, which has about 13,000 distinct CDR3 sequences, around two fifths seen once. The sequenced sample was CD4+ T cells from blood, cultured in vitro. These receptors all come from a human donor who had recovered from COVID-19.

The CDR3: CASSRQTTGSTEAFF. CDR3 nucleotides: TGTGCCAGCAGTCGCCAAACGACAGGGAGCACTGAAGCTTTCTTT. The chain recombines TRBV12-3 or TRBV12-4 with TRBJ1-1; 7 bases fit TRBD1. This CDR3 spans 15 amino acids. The ends lost 5 bases at V and 4 bases at J; junction bases unmatched: 10.

V usage is TRBV10-1 and J usage is TRBJ2-3; TRBD1 aligns across 7 bases. This CDR3 is 15 amino acids long. V trimming: 3 bases; J trimming: 2 bases; junction bases outside the gene matches: 5. Germline lookup yields CDR1 WNHNN and CDR2 SYGVQD (reference sequence). CDR3 coding DNA: TGCGCCAGCAGTGAACACAGGGGAATCACAGATACGCAGTATTTT. The encoded protein is CASSEHRGITDTQYF.

This chain links TRBV10-3 with TRBJ1-1; TRBD1 agrees at 8 bases. Germline CDR1 ENHRY, CDR2 SYGVKD. This CDR3 is 15 amino acids long. V lost 3 bases, J lost 6 bases, and 9 bases stayed unmatched. The CDR3 DNA reads TGTGCCATCAGTGACGGACAGGGAGTGAATGCTGAAGCTTTCTTT. This translates into CAISDGQGVNAEAFF.

The J gene is TRBJ2-3, the V gene TRBV5-1; perhaps TRBD1 as D (6 bases). Germline V gene lookup returns CDR1 SGHRS and CDR2 YFSETQ. The CDR3 totals 15 residues. V was pared by 3 bases and J by 6 bases, with 17 bases between. CDR3 sequence (DNA): TGCGCCAGCAGCTCCTTACAGGGCCGTGCGGATACGCAGTATTTT. Its protein is CASSSLQGRADTQYF.

This sequence joins TRBV20-1 and TRBJ2-5, with 10 bases lining up with TRBD2. Germline CDR1 and CDR2: DFQATT and SNEGSKA (reference sequence). V dropped 2 bases and J dropped 5; count of bases not matched to a gene: 5. The CDR3 sequence is 14 residues long. CDR3 in DNA: TGCAGTGCTAGACTAGCGGGAGATCTGGAGACCCAGTACTTC. As protein: CSARLAGDLETQYF.

This clonotype was recorded a few times. The rearrangement uses TRBV2 and TRBJ2-3, with D maybe TRBD2 (6 bases). The CDR3 consists of 16 residues. The germline V and J ends were trimmed by 4 bases and 1 base, with 15 bases remaining between them. Looked up from germline, CDR1 is SNHLY and CDR2 is FYNNEI. This chain's CDR3 is CASSGLRGGGTDTQYF. In DNA, the CDR3 is TGTGCCAGCAGTGGCCTCCGGGGAGGAGGCACAGATACGCAGTATTTT.

The rearrangement links TRBV10-3 to TRBJ2-3; TRBD2 aligns across 10 bases. The trim removed 4 bases at V and 0 bases at J, leaving 7 bases unmatched. The CDR3 is 17 residues long. CDR1 and CDR2 from the germline V gene are ENHRY and SYGVKD. As DNA, the CDR3 is TGTGCCATCAGTGGGCCGGGACTAGCGCTTAGCACAGATACGCAGTATTTT. Its protein is CAISGPGLALSTDTQYF.

This clonotype has only a few counts. The chain links TRBV27 to TRBJ1-5, with D unclear. The CDR3 length is 14 residues. V was shortened by 3 bases and J by 7 bases, with 13 bases between the two germline ends. The germline V gene encodes CDR1 MNHEY and CDR2 SMNVEV (reference sequence). The CDR3 DNA sequence: TGTGCCAGCAGTTTTTCTGGGCGAGGGCAGCCCCAGCATTTT. It codes for CASSFSGRGQPQHF.

This clonotype was seen only once. The gene calls are TRBV7-9 and TRBJ1-2, with D unresolved. Germline loops: CDR1 SEHNR, CDR2 FQNEAQ (reference sequence). The CDR3 sequence is 14 residues long. Trimming took off 1 base at V and 5 bases at J, with 11 bases between the two ends. The CDR3 DNA sequence: TGTGCCAGCAGCTTAGGGGAGGCCGGGTATGGCTACACCTTC. This codes for CASSLGEAGYGYTF.

The V and J genes are TRBV6-5 and TRBJ2-5, with 8 bases lining up with TRBD2. Looked up from germline, CDR1 is MNHEY and CDR2 is SVGAGI. Trimming removed 4 bases from V and 2 bases from J; junction bases left unmatched: 12. This CDR3 has 17 residues. This chain's CDR3 is CASSWRGRGGPQETQYF. CDR3 in DNA: TGTGCCAGCAGTTGGCGGGGTCGGGGGGGACCACAAGAGACCCAGTACTTC.

V gene TRBV18 combines with J gene TRBJ2-2, with D possibly called TRBD1 or TRBD2 (5 bases each). V lost 4 bases to trimming and J lost 3 bases, with 12 bases between them. The germline CDR1 and CDR2 sequences are KGHSH and LQKENI. The CDR3 extends over 15 amino acids. The CDR3 protein is CASSRGALDTGELFF. In DNA, the CDR3 is TGTGCCAGCTCACGAGGGGCGCTGGACACCGGGGAGCTGTTTTTT.

The rearrangement uses TRBV24-1 and TRBJ2-1, with 15 bases lining up with TRBD2. Germline CDR1 is KGHDR and CDR2 is SFDVKD. The CDR3 extends over 18 amino acids. J was trimmed by 6 bases and V by 5 bases; bases with no gene match: 10. The CDR3 DNA is TGTGCCACCAGTGGATTCTTAGGACTAGCGGGGGGGCGCAATGAGCAGTTCTTC. This encodes CATSGFLGLAGGRNEQFF.

The rearrangement links TRBV7-8 to TRBJ1-5; possible D gene TRBD1, 5 bases. Trimming shortened V by 5 bases and J by 0 bases, and 8 bases separated the two germline ends. CDR1 SGHVS and CDR2 FQNEAQ come from the germline V gene. The CDR3 spans 14 residues. Here the CDR3 reads CASSLQDSNQPQHF. CDR3 nucleotide sequence: TGTGCCAGCAGCCTACAGGATAGCAATCAGCCCCAGCATTTT.

This clonotype is classed as medium-sized. This chain uses TRBV27 with TRBJ2-2; D gene uncertain. Trimming pared 2 bases from V and 1 base from J, leaving 5 bases between. The CDR3 has 14 amino acids. CDR1 and CDR2 (germline): MNHEY, SMNVEV (reference sequence). CDR3 region: CASSLLGNTGELFF. CDR3 coding DNA: TGTGCCAGCAGTTTACTAGGGAACACCGGGGAGCTGTTTTTT.

This chain joins TRBV2 and TRBJ1-1, with D unclear. CDR1 is SNHLY, CDR2 FYNNEI, per germline. The CDR3 extends over 13 amino acids. The V end lost 4 bases, the J end lost 1 base, and 7 bases lay between the germline ends. This CDR3 reads CASSVGENTEAFF. The CDR3 DNA reads TGTGCCAGCAGTGTTGGAGAGAACACTGAAGCTTTCTTT.

In its sample, this clonotype was seen a few times. CDR3 protein: CASSLLRSYEQYF. Written as DNA, the CDR3 is TGTGCCAGCAGCTTGCTCCGCTCCTACGAGCAGTACTTC. This rearrangement joins TRBV5-8 to TRBJ2-7; D is uncertain. This CDR3 is built from 13 residues. Per the germline V gene, CDR1 is SGHTS and CDR2 is YDEGEE. Trimming pared 1 base from V and 0 bases from J, leaving 5 bases between.

The chain is built from TRBV7-2 and TRBJ1-4; 9 bases agree with TRBD1. V dropped 5 bases and J dropped 14; count of bases not matched to a gene: 15. This CDR3 has 15 amino acids. The germline V gene has CDR1 SGHTA and CDR2 FQGNSA. The CDR3 region has the DNA TGTGCCAGCAGCCTTCGGGACAGGGCTGAGTCCGGGCTGTTTTTT. Its protein product is CASSLRDRAESGLFF.

The chain links TRBV19 to TRBJ1-1, with unresolved D. The ends were cut back, 4 bases at V and 1 base at J, with 7 bases in the middle. In germline, CDR1 is LNHDA, CDR2 SQIVND (reference sequence). The CDR3 loop spans 13 amino acids. The CDR3 bases are TGTGCCAGTAGTAGGGCCGAGAACACTGAAGCTTTCTTT. Amino acid sequence: CASSRAENTEAFF.

This clonotype came up a few times. V gene TRBV27 combines with J gene TRBJ1-5; D gene ambiguous. The CDR3 extends over 13 amino acids. V lost 2 bases, J lost 7 bases, and 9 bases lay in between. Germline-derived CDR1 and CDR2 are MNHEY and SMNVEV (reference sequence). The CDR3 DNA reads as TGTGCCAGCAGTTTACAGCCAAGCCAGCCCCAGCATTTT. This sequence encodes CASSLQPSQPQHF.

This clonotype was seen only a few times. V and J are TRBV6-1 and TRBJ2-3, with 7 bases lining up with TRBD2. The trim removed 6 bases at V and 1 base at J, leaving 10 bases unmatched. CDR3 length: 16 amino acids. CDR1 and CDR2 from the germline V gene are MNHNS and SASEGT. As DNA, the CDR3 is TGTGCCAGCAGCCTAAAGATGGGGGGGGGCACAGATACGCAGTATTTT. This sequence encodes CASSLKMGGGTDTQYF.

This clonotype has more than one count but fewer than ten. V and J are TRBV5-4 and TRBJ2-3; 10 bases line up with TRBD2. The CDR3 consists of 16 residues. V shed 5 bases, J shed 3 bases, and the junction held 9 bases outside the gene matches. In germline, CDR1 is SGHNT, CDR2 YYREEE (reference sequence). The CDR3 DNA reads as TGTGCCAGCAGTACACCGGGACTAGCGAATACAGATACGCAGTATTTT. Its translation is CASSTPGLANTDTQYF.

This clonotype turned up a few times. The rearrangement joins TRBV5-4 to TRBJ1-1, with D possibly matching TRBD1 (5 bases). This CDR3 comprises 17 residues. Germline CDR1 reads SGHNT; CDR2 reads YYREEE (reference sequence). V lost 4 bases and J 1 base, leaving 20 bases between the germline ends. CDR3 amino acids: CASSIRGVWERNTEAFF. DNA of the CDR3: TGTGCCAGCAGCATCCGGGGGGTTTGGGAGAGGAACACTGAAGCTTTCTTT. The full variable domain, completed using reference TRBV5-4 and TRBJ1-1, is ETGVTQSPTHLIKTRGQQVTLRCSSQSGHNTVSWYQQALGQGPQFIFQYYREEENGRGNFPPRFSGLQFPNYSSELNVNALELDDSALYLCASSIRGVWERNTEAFFGQGTRLTVV.

The V and J genes are TRBV29-1 and TRBJ1-2; possibly TRBD1 for D (5 bases). Trimming took off 6 bases at V and 13 bases at J, with 27 bases between the two ends. The CDR3 length is 14 residues. CDR1 and CDR2 from the germline V gene are SQVTM and ANQGSEA. In nucleotides, the CDR3 is TGCAGCGTCGATTTCTCAACCCCCTCGGGGCGAGGCACCTTC. Its protein product is CSVDFSTPSGRGTF.

The chain uses TRBV7-2 and TRBJ1-1; D call uncertain. The CDR3 covers 13 residues. Trimming removed 2 bases from V and 4 bases from J, with 8 bases in between. The germline V gene encodes CDR1 SGHTA and CDR2 FQGNSA. Here the CDR3 reads CASSLLLSTEAFF. Written as DNA, the CDR3 is TGTGCCAGCAGCTTACTACTTTCCACTGAAGCTTTCTTT.

The chain employs TRBV27 and TRBJ1-3; TRBD1 is a possible D gene (5 bases). CDR1 is MNHEY and CDR2 is SMNVEV in the germline V gene (reference sequence). The V end lost 6 bases, the J end lost 3 bases, and 15 bases lay between the germline ends. The CDR3 runs to 15 residues. The CDR3 DNA follows: TGTGCCAGCAGGCCAGGGACGACGAATGGAAACACCATATATTTT. It is translated as CASRPGTTNGNTIYF.

The V call is TRBV20-1, the J call TRBJ2-7; either TRBD1 or TRBD2 may fit D (5 bases each). Germline CDR1 reads DFQATT; CDR2 reads SNEGSKA (reference sequence). The V end lost 3 bases, the J end lost 1 base, and 10 bases lay between the germline ends. The CDR3 is 13 amino acids. The CDR3 coding sequence is TGCAGTGCTAGTGGGGACCCGTCCTACGAGCAGTACTTC. Encoded protein: CSASGDPSYEQYF.

In its sample, this clonotype was seen a few times. The chain joins TRBV15 to TRBJ2-7, with D unclear. CDR1 and CDR2 (germline): LNHNV, YYDKDF (reference sequence). The germline V and J ends were trimmed by 5 bases and 2 bases, with 19 bases remaining between them. There are 16 residues in the CDR3. The CDR3 is CATSSRHTTHAYEQYF. The CDR3 bases are TGTGCCACCAGCTCTCGCCATACGACGCATGCCTACGAGCAGTACTTC.